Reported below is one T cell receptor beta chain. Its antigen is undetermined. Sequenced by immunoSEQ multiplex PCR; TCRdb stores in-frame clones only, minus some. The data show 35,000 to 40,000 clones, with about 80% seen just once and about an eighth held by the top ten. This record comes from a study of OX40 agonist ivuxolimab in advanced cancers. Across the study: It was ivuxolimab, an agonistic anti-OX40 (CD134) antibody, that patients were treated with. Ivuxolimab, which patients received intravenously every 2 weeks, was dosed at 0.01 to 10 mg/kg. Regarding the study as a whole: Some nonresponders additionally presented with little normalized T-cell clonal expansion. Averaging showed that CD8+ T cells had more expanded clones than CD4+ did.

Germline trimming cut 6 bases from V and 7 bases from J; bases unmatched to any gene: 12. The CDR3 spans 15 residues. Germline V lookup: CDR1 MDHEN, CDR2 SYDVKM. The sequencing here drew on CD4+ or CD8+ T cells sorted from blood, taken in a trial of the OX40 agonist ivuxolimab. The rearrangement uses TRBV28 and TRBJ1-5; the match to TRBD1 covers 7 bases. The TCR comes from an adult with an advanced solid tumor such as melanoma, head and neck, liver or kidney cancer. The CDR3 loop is CASSSGQVRPQPQHF. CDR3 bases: TGTGCCAGCAGCTCCGGACAGGTGAGGCCCCAGCCCCAGCATTTT.